This TCR beta chain came from a study of a mutant IDH1 vaccine in newly diagnosed glioma. Study summary: Previous treatment comprised radiotherapy, temozolomide, or both, mostly both.

V lost 6 bases to trimming and J lost 6 bases, with 15 bases between them. This CDR3 has 13 amino acids. Germline assignment: CDR1 GTSNPN and CDR2 SVGIG (reference sequence). The method was immunoSEQ multiplex PCR; TCRdb's version includes in-frame clones alone and lacks a portion of them. The table shows approximately 76,000 clones, with 75% to 95% occurring only once. Noted time point: week 5, during vaccination. Each dose of the vaccine consisted of 300 ug of mutant IDH1 20-mer peptide, with topical imiquimod. Donors had new WHO grade 3 or 4 IDH1-mutant, ATRX-lost astrocytomas. Study-wide results and caveats: Variations in leading peripheral T cell clonotypes appeared to have no connection with pseudoprogression.

A remark on this clone: The target antigen is unknown.

The receptor was derived from a woman between 45 and 65 years old with glioma. The source was PBMCs, collected from a glioma patient whose treatment included an IDH1 peptide vaccine. V and J are TRBV30 and TRBJ1-3; D uncertain. The CDR3 sequence is CACPTARENTIYF. CDR3 DNA sequence: TGTGCCTGCCCGACTGCGAGGGAAAACACCATATATTTT.